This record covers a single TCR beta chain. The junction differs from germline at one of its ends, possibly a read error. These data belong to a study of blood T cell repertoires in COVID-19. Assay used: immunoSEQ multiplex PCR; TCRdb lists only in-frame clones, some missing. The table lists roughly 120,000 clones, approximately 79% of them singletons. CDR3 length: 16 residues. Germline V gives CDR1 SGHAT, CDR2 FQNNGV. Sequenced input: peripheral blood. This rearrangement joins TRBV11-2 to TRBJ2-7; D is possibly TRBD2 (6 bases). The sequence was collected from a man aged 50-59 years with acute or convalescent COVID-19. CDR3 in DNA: TGTGCCAGCAGCCGCCTGATAGGAGGGAGGCACTACGGGCAGTACTTC. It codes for CASSRLIGGRHYGQYF.